This T cell receptor beta chain was retrieved from a study of OX40 agonist ivuxolimab in advanced cancers. Sequencing used immunoSEQ multiplex PCR; TCRdb keeps in-frame clones, though not all of them. The sample has 55,000 to 90,000 clones; 86% are singletons. The germline V gene encodes CDR1 SGDLS and CDR2 YYNGEE. This CDR3 contains 15 residues. Trimming left V 1 base short and J 4 bases short, with 14 bases between. With respect to this clone: The antigen is not known.

Study findings and constraints: By week 6 at 0.1 to 3.0 mg/kg, blood CD4+ and CD8+ T cells had expanded clonally. Researchers did not determine the expanded peripheral T cells' antigen specificity. A proportion of nonresponders additionally exhibited low normalized T-cell clonal expansion.

This clonotype originated in an adult with an advanced solid tumor such as melanoma, head and neck, liver or kidney cancer. The chain uses TRBV9 and TRBJ1-2, with D possibly matching TRBD1 (6 bases). The specimen comprised CD4+ or CD8+ T cells sorted from blood, sampled in a trial of the OX40 agonist ivuxolimab. The CDR3 nucleotides are TGTGCCAGCAGCGTATCCGGGGGCGGGGGCTATGGCTACACCTTC. Protein: CASSVSGGGGYGYTF. The whole variable domain, remainder taken from reference TRBV9 and TRBJ1-2, is DSGVTQTPKHLITATGQRVTLRCSPRSGDLSVYWYQQSLDQGLQFLIQYYNGEERAKGNILERFSAQQFPDLHSELNLSSLELGDSALYFCASSVSGGGGYGYTFGSGTRLTVV.